The entry below describes one TCR beta chain. This clonotype was seen a few times. Its recognized antigen is unknown. Qualities for individual bases were not recorded, and no much larger clone is one base off. Only healthy Caucasian donors were included. The twin cohort consisted of three pairs of female monozygotic twins, all aged about 18 to 30 years. Positive isolation kits from Invitrogen were used to isolate the CD4+ and CD8+ T cell populations. These data originate in a study of identical twins (dated by TCRdb to about 2016). For context, the study as a whole: TCR alpha and beta repertoires from monozygotic twins, unrelated adults of various ages and cord blood were deep-sequenced to test whether fetal clonotypes persist. To rule out contamination, the twin experiments were replicated at different times with different library preparation protocols.

The study at large found these results: Recombination models systematically underestimated out-of-frame TCR alpha sharing in monozygotic twins but agreed with sharing between unrelated individuals. Fewer insertions were carried by abundant cord blood beta clonotypes; a weaker similar trend was observed in young adult naive repertoires, while no such trend was observed in memory repertoires. In beta out-of-frame sequences, excess twin sharing was weaker, because having fewer shared sequences lowered the signal-to-noise ratio. Zero-insertion analyses could be partly confounded by invariant T cells such as MAIT and iNKT, though diverse VJ usage argued against such confounding for most clonotypes. Compared with coincidental sharing between unrelated individuals, out-of-frame TCR alpha sequences shared between twins had an excess of sequences with low generation probability. Because the same donors could not be followed over many years, the conclusions depended on cross-sectional statistical analysis.

Trimming costs V 4 bases and J 1 base, and their ends lie 15 bases apart. CDR1 is given as SGHRS and CDR2 as YFSETQ, both from the germline V gene. From cysteine to phenylalanine, the CDR3 is 16 amino acids long. Of the read, only the CDR3 DNA is kept; its 48 bases are in frame from base 1. The library was obtained by 5' RACE. TCRdb lists the instrument as Illumina HiSeq 2000. A universal primer binding site was introduced by template switching, and a unique molecular identifier was present in the final cDNA, enabling accurate counting of TCR cDNA molecules. Specific primers in the conserved constant-segment region were used to synthesize first-strand cDNA for the TCR alpha and beta chains. Each cDNA library was double barcoded, with a SMART-Mk sample barcode plus Illumina barcodes, to control for contamination. TruSeq adapter sequences, together with Illumina sample barcodes, were added in two successive PCR steps. TCR alpha and beta cDNA libraries were sequenced on the Illumina HiSeq platform with custom primers. The published analysis was carried out like this. Raw reads were processed with MiGEC to extract unique molecular identifiers, and MiXCR was used to determine CDR3 positions. Recombination models were inferred per individual with the repgenHMM and IGoR tools using an EM algorithm. Shared clonotype analysis was performed with the tcR package in R, normalizing sharing by the product of cloneset sizes. To study raw recombination free of thymic and clonal selection effects, out-of-frame nonproductive sequences were analyzed. TCRdb ran its own pipeline on the public reads, namely fastp trimming at Q25 and MiXCR clone calling, and kept in-frame beta chains. CDR3 protein duplicates are merged, each entry listing the most common genes and DNA. The V and J calls reflect TCRdb's pipeline rather than the authors' work. This sample lists a few hundred thousand distinct CDR3 sequences; over 8.5% were detected once. The ten most abundant clones make up 6% to 8.5% of the sample.

This sample was shared with a second study, whose subject was yellow fever vaccine responses in identical twins. As the second paper documents: According to the authors, in identical twins the way T cells responded to vaccination appeared partly convergent and partly personalized. In identical twins, the study followed T cell clones that responded to the vaccine with precision.

Sequenced material: CD8+ T cells sorted from blood. The V gene is TRBV5-1 and the J gene is TRBJ2-1; the D gene cannot be resolved reliably. The clonotype originates from a woman under 30 in good health. DNA sequence: TGCGCCAGCAGCCCCCCTGCGTTCGGGTCCTACAATGAGCAGTTCTTC. Its translation reads: CASSPPAFGSYNEQFF.